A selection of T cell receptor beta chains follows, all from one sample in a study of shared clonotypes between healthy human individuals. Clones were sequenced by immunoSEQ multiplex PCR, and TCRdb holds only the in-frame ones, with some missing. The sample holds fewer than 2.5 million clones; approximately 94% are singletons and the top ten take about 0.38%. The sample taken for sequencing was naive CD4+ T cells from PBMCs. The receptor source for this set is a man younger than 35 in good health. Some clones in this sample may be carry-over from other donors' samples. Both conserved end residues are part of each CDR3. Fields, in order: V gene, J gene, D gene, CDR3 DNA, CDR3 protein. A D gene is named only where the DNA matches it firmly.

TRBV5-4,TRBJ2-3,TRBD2,TGTGCCAGCAGCTTCCAAGCGGGAGGAGGCACAGATACGCAGTATTTT,CASSFQAGGGTDTQYF
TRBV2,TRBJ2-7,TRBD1,TGTGCCAGCAGTGGACAGGGGGCGTCCTACGAGCAGTACTTC,CASSGQGASYEQYF
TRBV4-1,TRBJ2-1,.,TGCGCCAGCAGCCAAGAGGCCGGGATCGAGATAAGCAATGAGCAGTTCTTC,CASSQEAGIEISNEQFF
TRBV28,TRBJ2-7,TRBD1,TGTGCCAGCAGTTTCCCAGGACAGGGGGCCCACGAGCAGTACTTC,CASSFPGQGAHEQYF
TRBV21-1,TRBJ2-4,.,TGTGCCAGCAGCCTCTCCCGGGACCCCGACTTTCAGTACTTC,CASSLSRDPDFQYF
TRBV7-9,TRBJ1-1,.,TGTGCCAGCAGCTTATCGTCGGGGACCATGAACACTGAAGCTTTCTTT,CASSLSSGTMNTEAFF
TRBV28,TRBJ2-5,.,TGTGCCAGCAGTTTGACAACACAAGAGACCCAGTACTTC,CASSLTTQETQYF
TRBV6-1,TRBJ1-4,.,TGTGCCAGCAGTGAAGCTGGATTCGAGACAGGAAGACTGTTTTTT,CASSEAGFETGRLFF
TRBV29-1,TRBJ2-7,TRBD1,TGCAGCGTTGATGACAGGGACTACGAGCAGTACTTC,CSVDDRDYEQYF
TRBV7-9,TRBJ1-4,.,TGTGCCAGCAGCTCGGGACGAGCCATGTTAAATGAAAAACTGTTTTTT,CASSSGRAMLNEKLFF
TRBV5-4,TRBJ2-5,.,TGTGCCAGCAGCTCCCGATTTCGAGGGGAAGAGACCCAGTACTTC,CASSSRFRGEETQYF
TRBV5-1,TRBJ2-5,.,TGCGCCAGCTCATGGGGGGTCCCTCTGGAGGGGACCCAGTACTTC,CASSWGVPLEGTQYF
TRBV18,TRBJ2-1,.,TGTGCCAGCTCACTTTACAGCGACAATGAGCAGTTCTTC,CASSLYSDNEQFF
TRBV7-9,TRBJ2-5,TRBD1,TGTGCCAGCAGCTTAGTCCCGTGGGACAGACAAGAGACCCAGTACTTC,CASSLVPWDRQETQYF
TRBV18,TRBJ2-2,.,TGTGCCAGCTCACCACCGTCCAAGGGCGGGGAGCTGTTTTTT,CASSPPSKGGELFF
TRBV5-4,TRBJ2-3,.,TGTGCCAGCAGCTCGGACAGAACCACAGATACGCAGTATTTT,CASSSDRTTDTQYF
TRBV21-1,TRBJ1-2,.,TGTGCCAGCAGCGACAGATCCCCGATGCTCTATGGCTACACCTTC,CASSDRSPMLYGYTF
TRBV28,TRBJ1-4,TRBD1,TGTGCCAGCAGTTCAGGGGGCCAGGATGAAAAACTGTTTTTT,CASSSGGQDEKLFF